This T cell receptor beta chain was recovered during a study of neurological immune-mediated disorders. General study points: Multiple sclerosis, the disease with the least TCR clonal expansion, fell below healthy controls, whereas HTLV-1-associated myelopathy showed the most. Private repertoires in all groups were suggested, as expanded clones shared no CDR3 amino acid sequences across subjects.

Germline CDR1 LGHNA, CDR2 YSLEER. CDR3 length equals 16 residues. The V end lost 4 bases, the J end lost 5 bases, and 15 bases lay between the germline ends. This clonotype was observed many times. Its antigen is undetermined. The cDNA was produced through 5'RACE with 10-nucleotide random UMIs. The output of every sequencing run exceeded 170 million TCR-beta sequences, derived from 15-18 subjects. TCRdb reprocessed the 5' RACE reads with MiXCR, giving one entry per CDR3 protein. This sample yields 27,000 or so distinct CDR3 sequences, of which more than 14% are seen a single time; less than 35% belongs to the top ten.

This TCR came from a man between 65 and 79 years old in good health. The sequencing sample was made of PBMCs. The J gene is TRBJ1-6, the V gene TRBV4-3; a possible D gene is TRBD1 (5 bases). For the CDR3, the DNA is TGCGCCAGCAGCCGGGGGGGTGGAGATCATAATTCACCCCTCCACTTT. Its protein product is CASSRGGGDHNSPLHF.